The 32 T cell receptor beta chains below all came from one sample that was sequenced in a study of shared clonotypes between healthy human individuals (TCRdb year 2020). Libraries came from the immunoSEQ multiplex PCR assay. TCRdb obtained this table from immuneACCESS and retained in-frame rearrangements with V and J assigned. These tables miss some clones; where compared with another copy, unresolved V genes account for less than half of the shortfall, and the remainder is unexplained. In all, the sample holds nearly 1,000,000 clones, and approximately 80% of those were seen once. The ten most abundant clones make up approximately 1.5% of the sample. Sequencing input: memory CD4+ T cells sorted from blood. The cell subset or site tag for this specimen amounts to: CD45RA-negative fraction. Receptor source: a man younger than 35 in good health.

The genes are TRBV5-1 and TRBJ2-1, with no clear D. The V gene lost 4 bases and the J gene lost 8 bases, with 13 bases spanning the gap. Per the germline V gene, CDR1 is SGHRS and CDR2 is YFSETQ. The CDR3 extends over 13 amino acids. This chain's CDR3 is CASSRDNDDEQFF. As DNA, the CDR3 is TGCGCCAGCAGCAGAGACAACGACGATGAGCAGTTCTTC.

The J gene is TRBJ2-1, the V gene TRBV5-6; D perhaps matches TRBD1 (6 bases). The CDR3 contains 12 residues. The V end lost 1 base, the J end lost 13 bases, and 12 bases lay between the germline ends. CDR1 and CDR2 from the germline V gene are SGHDT and YYEEEE. The CDR3 DNA reads TGTGCCAGCAGCTTGACGGGACAAGCCCAGTTCTTC. This sequence encodes CASSLTGQAQFF.

V usage is TRBV7-3 and J usage is TRBJ1-6; D is unresolved. Germline lookup yields CDR1 SGHTA and CDR2 FQGTGA. The V gene lost 5 bases and the J gene lost 9 bases, with 14 bases spanning the gap. The CDR3 is 14 amino acids. Here the CDR3 reads CASSAAMVGSPLHF. The DNA of the CDR3 is TGTGCCAGCAGCGCCGCGATGGTCGGTTCACCCCTCCACTTT.

The count of this clone is one. The chain recombines TRBV19 with TRBJ1-2, with a weak D call TRBD1 (5 bases). Germline CDR1 is LNHDA and CDR2 is SQIVND (reference sequence). Trimming removed 4 bases at V and 4 bases at J, with 10 bases between. CDR3 length equals 13 residues. DNA for the CDR3: TGTGCCAGTAGTACGACAGCCACCTATGGCTACACCTTC. This encodes CASSTTATYGYTF.

The rearrangement uses TRBV6-6 and TRBJ2-7; perhaps TRBD1 as D (6 bases). Germline V gives CDR1 MNHNY, CDR2 SVGAGI (reference sequence). The CDR3 has 12 amino acids. Trimming stripped 7 bases from V and 2 bases from J, with 9 bases between. Here the CDR3 reads CASTDRAYEQYF. CDR3 bases: TGTGCCAGCACGGACAGAGCCTACGAGCAGTACTTC.

The chain is built from TRBV28 and TRBJ2-5; no reliable D call. The V end was cut by 8 bases, the J end by 5 bases, with 24 bases between. The CDR3 has 16 residues. CDR1 is MDHEN and CDR2 is SYDVKM in the germline V gene. The CDR3 nucleotides read TGTGCCAGCTTAGACACCCGAGGACGGTCTGGCGAGACCCAGTACTTC. It encodes CASLDTRGRSGETQYF.

The rearrangement uses TRBV27 and TRBJ2-5; TRBD2 might be the D (5 bases). Trimming removed 7 bases at V and 5 bases at J, with 8 bases between. Per the germline V gene, CDR1 is MNHEY and CDR2 is SMNVEV (reference sequence). This CDR3 is built from 11 residues. CDR3 protein: CASKTGETQYF. The CDR3 DNA reads as TGTGCCAGCAAGACGGGGGAGACCCAGTACTTC.

This clone was observed a single time. The V gene is TRBV10-3, the J gene TRBJ2-1, with D uncertain. V lost 4 bases, J lost 12 bases, and 10 bases lay in between. The CDR3 extends over 11 amino acids. Germline V CDR1 and CDR2: ENHRY, SYGVKD. The CDR3 DNA reads as TGTGCCATCAGTGGGGGATGGGGGCAGTTCTTC. Its protein product is CAISGGWGQFF.

The chain links TRBV5-1 to TRBJ2-3, with TRBD1 identical over 7 bases. Trimming took 4 bases from V and 3 from J; bases not matched to a gene: 5. Germline CDR1 SGHRS, CDR2 YFSETQ. The CDR3 sequence is 14 residues long. The CDR3 here is CASSNLQGTDTQYF. CDR3 sequence (DNA): TGCGCCAGCAGCAACTTACAGGGGACAGATACGCAGTATTTT.

The gene calls are TRBV5-1 and TRBJ2-2; D is unresolved. The germline V gene encodes CDR1 SGHRS and CDR2 YFSETQ. V lost 10 bases to trimming and J lost 6 bases, with 19 bases between them. The CDR3 runs 14 residues. The CDR3 DNA sequence: TGCGCCTCAGCCCCATTCACAGAATCCGGGGAGCTGTTTTTT. Its translation is CASAPFTESGELFF.

The gene calls are TRBV5-6 and TRBJ2-5, with unresolved D. The CDR3 extends over 13 amino acids. Germline CDR1 is SGHDT and CDR2 is YYEEEE. V was cut by 2 bases and J by 5 bases, with 10 bases left in between. The CDR3 here is CASSFLNEETQYF. CDR3 sequence (DNA): TGTGCCAGCAGCTTCTTAAACGAGGAGACCCAGTACTTC.

V and J are TRBV6-4 and TRBJ2-5, with 8 bases matching TRBD1. The V gene end was trimmed by 4 bases and the J gene end by 0 bases; junction bases not matched to a gene: 13. Germline CDR1 and CDR2: MRHNA and SNTAGT. This CDR3 contains 18 residues. The chain's CDR3 is CASSGPDRTGPYQETQYF. CDR3 sequence (DNA): TGTGCCAGCAGTGGCCCCGACCGGACAGGGCCGTACCAAGAGACCCAGTACTTC.

This clone was seen more than once but under ten times. The chain recombines TRBV19 with TRBJ2-7; weak D call: TRBD2 (5 bases). CDR1 is LNHDA, CDR2 SQIVND, per germline (reference sequence). Trimming cost V 10 bases and J 9 bases, with 22 bases left between them. The CDR3 is 13 residues long. The CDR3 loop reads CATSHPGSSGQYF. CDR3 DNA: TGTGCCACTTCCCACCCGGGAAGTTCGGGGCAGTACTTC.

This chain joins TRBV9 and TRBJ2-2; D is undetermined. Germline V gene sequence: CDR1 SGDLS, CDR2 YYNGEE. The CDR3 is 15 amino acids. Trimming left V 2 bases short and J 6 bases short, with 14 bases between. CDR3 bases: TGTGCCAGCAGCGTGCAGGAACAATGGTCCGGGGAGCTGTTTTTT. It encodes CASSVQEQWSGELFF.

V usage is TRBV28 and J usage is TRBJ1-2, with unresolved D. From germline, CDR1 is MDHEN and CDR2 SYDVKM. CDR3 size: 16 residues. Trimming pared 3 bases from V and 1 base from J, leaving 15 bases between. The CDR3 bases are TGTGCCAGCAGTTTCCCACGTGGTACACGTAACTATGGCTACACCTTC. Protein product: CASSFPRGTRNYGYTF.

The J gene is TRBJ2-2, the V gene TRBV28, with 9 bases that match TRBD1. This CDR3 is 13 amino acids long. V lost 6 bases, J lost 5 bases, and 1 base stayed unmatched. From germline, CDR1 is MDHEN and CDR2 SYDVKM. CDR3 nucleotides: TGTGCCAGCAGCGGACAGGGGACCGGGGAGCTGTTTTTT. Translating it yields CASSGQGTGELFF.

The genes are TRBV6-6 and TRBJ1-2; tentatively, D is TRBD1 (5 bases). CDR1 and CDR2 from the germline V gene are MNHNY and SVGAGI (reference sequence). There are 14 residues in the CDR3. Deletions cut 5 bases from V and 2 bases from J, with 12 bases between. The CDR3: CASSRGEGNYGYTF. The CDR3 DNA reads TGTGCCAGCAGTCGTGGGGAGGGGAACTATGGCTACACCTTC.

This clone was observed once. A read error is possible here, since a much larger clone lies one base away. Other DNA sequences in this sample translate to the same CDR3. This sequence joins TRBV20-1 and TRBJ1-1, with D uncertain. Germline V gene lookup returns CDR1 DFQATT and CDR2 SNEGSKA (reference sequence). The CDR3 runs to 11 residues. The CDR3, as DNA: TGCAGTGCTCGAGAGAACACTGAAGCTTTCTTT. Translation: CSARENTEAFF.

J is TRBJ2-5 and V is TRBV5-1, with 9 bases identical to TRBD1. V shed 4 bases and J 1 base; nucleotides not matched to a gene: 2. This CDR3 region has 14 residues. The germline V gene encodes CDR1 SGHRS and CDR2 YFSETQ. The CDR3 sequence: CASSVDRGQETQYF. In DNA, the CDR3 is TGCGCCAGCAGCGTGGACAGGGGCCAAGAGACCCAGTACTTC.

The chain has TRBV4-3 and TRBJ2-6, with a tentative D call TRBD2 (6 bases). The CDR3 length is 15 residues. Germline-derived CDR1 and CDR2 are LGHNA and YSLEER. With 4 bases removed from V and 0 bases from J, the gap between germline ends came to 7 bases. For the CDR3, the DNA is TGCGCCAGCAGCCCCGGGGGCTCTGGGGCCAACGTCCTGACTTTC. It is translated as CASSPGGSGANVLTF.

Notes on this clone: It differs at one base from a far larger clone, so likely a read error. V usage is TRBV7-3 and J usage is TRBJ2-6; TRBD1 aligns across 8 bases. This CDR3 is built from 15 residues. Germline CDR1 is SGHTA and CDR2 is FQGTGA. V lost 5 bases to trimming and J lost 2 bases; unmatched junction nucleotides: 2. The CDR3 DNA is TGTGCCAGCAGCCTACAGGGGGCTGGGGCCAACGTCCTGACTTTC. This translates into CASSLQGAGANVLTF.

As to this clone: A clone one base away is much larger, so this may be a read error. The chain is built from TRBV5-4 and TRBJ1-2; D not resolved. Germline loops: CDR1 SGHNT, CDR2 YYREEE (reference sequence). V lost 1 base and J lost 2, with 3 bases in between. There are 12 residues in the CDR3. The CDR3 sequence: CASSLNNYGYTF. The CDR3, as DNA: TGTGCCAGCAGCTTGAACAACTATGGCTACACCTTC. Variable domain in full (rest from reference TRBV5-4 and TRBJ1-2): ETGVTQSPTHLIKTRGQQVTLRCSSQSGHNTVSWYQQALGQGPQFIFQYYREEENGRGNFPPRFSGLQFPNYSSELNVNALELDDSALYLCASSLNNYGYTFGSGTRLTVV.

This chain connects TRBV6-4 to TRBJ1-6; the D gene is possibly TRBD1 (6 bases). Germline V gene data show CDR1 as MRHNA and CDR2 as SNTAGT. The V and J ends lost 2 bases and 9 bases respectively, with 11 bases between them. The CDR3 contains 14 residues. CDR3 in amino acids: CASSDKGDGSPLHF. DNA for the CDR3: TGTGCCAGCAGTGACAAGGGGGATGGTTCACCCCTCCACTTT.

The V and J genes are TRBV9 and TRBJ2-7, with 13 bases that match TRBD2. Germline V CDR1 and CDR2: SGDLS, YYNGEE. This CDR3 spans 16 amino acids. The J segment lost 5 bases and the V segment lost 0 bases, leaving 5 bases of the junction unmatched. CDR3 in amino acids: CASSVGPGLAGDEQYF. The CDR3 DNA sequence: TGTGCCAGCAGCGTAGGCCCAGGACTAGCGGGAGACGAGCAGTACTTC.

This clone was recorded once. The chain is built from TRBV10-2 and TRBJ2-3, with a weak D call TRBD1 (6 bases). Germline CDR1 reads WSHSY; CDR2 reads SAAADI. The CDR3 is 17 amino acids. Trimming removed 0 bases at V and 1 base at J, with 14 bases between. The CDR3 protein is CASSESGGAIRTDTQYF. Written as DNA, the CDR3 is TGCGCCAGCAGTGAGTCAGGGGGAGCGATCCGCACAGATACGCAGTATTTT.

This clone was counted once. The chain employs TRBV11-2 and TRBJ1-5; D unclear. This CDR3 comprises 14 residues. V lost 5 bases and J 9 bases, leaving 17 bases between the germline ends. Germline V CDR1 and CDR2: SGHAT, FQNNGV. This chain's CDR3 is CASSATGGGRPQHF. In DNA form, the CDR3 reads TGTGCCAGCAGCGCCACGGGCGGAGGTCGGCCCCAGCATTTT.

V usage is TRBV7-2 and J usage is TRBJ2-1, with a weak D call TRBD1 (7 bases). V was shortened by 4 bases and J by 4 bases, with 17 bases between the two germline ends. From germline, CDR1 is SGHTA and CDR2 FQGNSA. The CDR3 consists of 16 residues. CDR3 sequence reads: CASSYAGGKGYNEQFF. In DNA, the CDR3 is TGTGCCAGCAGCTACGCAGGGGGGAAGGGATACAATGAGCAGTTCTTC.

The chain joins TRBV2 to TRBJ1-5; D gene ambiguous. With 4 bases removed from V and 0 bases from J, the gap between germline ends came to 7 bases. CDR3 length: 14 residues. CDR1 and CDR2 (germline): SNHLY, FYNNEI. CDR3 nucleotides: TGTGCCAGCAGTGGCCTGGTTAGCAATCAGCCCCAGCATTTT. Protein: CASSGLVSNQPQHF.

The chain joins TRBV19 to TRBJ1-1; 8 nucleotides align to TRBD1. V lost 6 bases and J lost 1; bases outside the gene matches: 10. CDR1 and CDR2 (germline): LNHDA, SQIVND (reference sequence). The length of the CDR3 is 16 residues. This chain's CDR3 is CASRPTQGGKNTEAFF. CDR3 sequence (DNA): TGTGCCAGTAGGCCAACACAGGGGGGGAAGAACACTGAAGCTTTCTTT.

CDR3 nucleotide sequence: TGTGCCAGCAGCCCGCAGGGGGACACTCTTTACAATGAGCAGTTCTTC. Translating it yields CASSPQGDTLYNEQFF. The chain employs TRBV7-9 and TRBJ2-1; TRBD1 agrees at 7 bases. Germline V lookup: CDR1 SEHNR, CDR2 FQNEAQ (reference sequence). Germline trimming cut 5 bases from V and 4 bases from J; bases unmatched to any gene: 11. This CDR3 contains 16 residues.

The chain carries TRBV6-1 and TRBJ1-2; D remains unclear. V lost 8 bases and J lost 4, with 17 bases in between. CDR3 length: 14 amino acids. Germline lookup yields CDR1 MNHNS and CDR2 SASEGT. CDR3 bases: TGTGCCAGCCTCCCTCGCGAGGGTATCTATGGCTACACCTTC. It yields the protein CASLPREGIYGYTF.

The rearrangement links TRBV5-6 to TRBJ2-7; D is unclear. Deletions cut 0 bases from V and 5 bases from J, with 15 bases between. Germline V CDR1 and CDR2: SGHDT, YYEEEE. The CDR3 consists of 15 residues. The CDR3 here is CASSLEVALFDEQYF. The CDR3 nucleotides read TGTGCCAGCAGCTTGGAGGTAGCCTTATTCGACGAGCAGTACTTC.